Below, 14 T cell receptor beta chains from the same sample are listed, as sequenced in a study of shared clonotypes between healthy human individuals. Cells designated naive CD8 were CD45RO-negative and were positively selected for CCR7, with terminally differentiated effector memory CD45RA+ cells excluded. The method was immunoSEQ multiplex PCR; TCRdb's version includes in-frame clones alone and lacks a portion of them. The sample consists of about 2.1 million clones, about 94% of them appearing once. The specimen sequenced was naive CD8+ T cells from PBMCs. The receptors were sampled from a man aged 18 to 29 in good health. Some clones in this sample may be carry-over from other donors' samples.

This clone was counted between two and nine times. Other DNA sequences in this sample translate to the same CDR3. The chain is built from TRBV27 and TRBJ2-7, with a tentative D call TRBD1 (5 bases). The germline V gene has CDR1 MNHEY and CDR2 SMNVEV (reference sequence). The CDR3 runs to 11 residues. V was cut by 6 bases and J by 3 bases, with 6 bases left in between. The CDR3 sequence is CASSQGYEQYF. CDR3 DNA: TGTGCCAGCAGCCAGGGCTACGAGCAGTACTTC.

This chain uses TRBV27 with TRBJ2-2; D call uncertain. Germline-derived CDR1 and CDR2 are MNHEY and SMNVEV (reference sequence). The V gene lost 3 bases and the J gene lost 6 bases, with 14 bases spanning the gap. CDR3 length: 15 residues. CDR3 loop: CASSFSPSSAGELFF. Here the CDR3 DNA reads TGTGCCAGCAGTTTCTCCCCTTCCAGCGCCGGGGAGCTGTTTTTT.

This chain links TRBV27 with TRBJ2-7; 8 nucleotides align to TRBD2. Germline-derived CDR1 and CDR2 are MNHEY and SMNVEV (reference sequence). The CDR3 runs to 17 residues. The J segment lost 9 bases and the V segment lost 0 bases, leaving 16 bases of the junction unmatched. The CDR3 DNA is TGTGCCAGCAGTTTATCGATGAGGGGGGTGCTAGCGGGCGGGCAGTACTTC. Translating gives CASSLSMRGVLAGGQYF.

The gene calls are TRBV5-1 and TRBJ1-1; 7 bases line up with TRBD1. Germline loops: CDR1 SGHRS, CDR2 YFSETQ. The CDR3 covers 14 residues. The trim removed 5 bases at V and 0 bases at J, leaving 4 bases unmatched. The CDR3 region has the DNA TGCGCCAGCAGATGGGACAGCTTGAACACTGAAGCTTTCTTT. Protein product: CASRWDSLNTEAFF.

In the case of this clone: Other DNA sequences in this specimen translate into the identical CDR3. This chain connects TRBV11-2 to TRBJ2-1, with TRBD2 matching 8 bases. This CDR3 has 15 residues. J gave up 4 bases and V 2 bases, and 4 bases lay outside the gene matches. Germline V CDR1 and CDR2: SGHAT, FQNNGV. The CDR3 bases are TGTGCCAGCAGCTTAACTAGCGGACCGTACAATGAGCAGTTCTTC. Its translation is CASSLTSGPYNEQFF.

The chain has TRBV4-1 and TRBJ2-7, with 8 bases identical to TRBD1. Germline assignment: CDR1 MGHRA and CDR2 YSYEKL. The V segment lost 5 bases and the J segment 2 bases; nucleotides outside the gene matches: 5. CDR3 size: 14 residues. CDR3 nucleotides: TGCGCCAGCAGCTTTGGACAGGGCCCCTACGAGCAGTACTTC. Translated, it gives CASSFGQGPYEQYF.

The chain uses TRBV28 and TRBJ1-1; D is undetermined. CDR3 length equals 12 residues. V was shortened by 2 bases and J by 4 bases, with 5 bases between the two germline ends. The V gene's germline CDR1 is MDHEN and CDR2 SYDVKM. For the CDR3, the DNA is TGTGCCAGCAGTTTAAAATTCACTGAAGCTTTCTTT. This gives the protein CASSLKFTEAFF.

The chain's CDR3 is CASSLGTSGRNNEQFF. DNA for the CDR3: TGTGCCAGCAGTTTAGGCACTAGCGGGAGAAACAATGAGCAGTTCTTC. J is TRBJ2-1 and V is TRBV27, with TRBD2 identical over 11 bases. Germline V gene sequence: CDR1 MNHEY, CDR2 SMNVEV (reference sequence). The CDR3 length is 16 residues. After removal of 2 bases from V and 5 bases from J, the junction contained 5 bases not matched to a gene.

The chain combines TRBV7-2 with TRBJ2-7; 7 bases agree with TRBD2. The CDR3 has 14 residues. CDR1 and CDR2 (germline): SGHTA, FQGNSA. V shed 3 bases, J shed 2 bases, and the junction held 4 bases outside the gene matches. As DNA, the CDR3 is TGTGCCAGCAGCTTCGGCGGGAGCGCCTACGAGCAGTACTTC. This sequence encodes CASSFGGSAYEQYF.

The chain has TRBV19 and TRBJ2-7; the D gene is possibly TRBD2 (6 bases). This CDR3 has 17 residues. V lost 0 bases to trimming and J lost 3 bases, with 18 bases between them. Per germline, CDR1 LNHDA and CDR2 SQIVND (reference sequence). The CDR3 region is CASSIDLGTSLNYEQYF. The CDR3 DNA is TGTGCCAGTAGTATAGATCTAGGGACTTCCCTGAACTACGAGCAGTACTTC.

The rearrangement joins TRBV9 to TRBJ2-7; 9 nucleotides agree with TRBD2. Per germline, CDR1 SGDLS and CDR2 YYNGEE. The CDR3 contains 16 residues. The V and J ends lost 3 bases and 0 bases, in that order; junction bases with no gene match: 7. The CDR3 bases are TGTGCCAGCAGCGGCCCGCGGGAGGGCGGCTCCTACGAGCAGTACTTC. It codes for CASSGPREGGSYEQYF.

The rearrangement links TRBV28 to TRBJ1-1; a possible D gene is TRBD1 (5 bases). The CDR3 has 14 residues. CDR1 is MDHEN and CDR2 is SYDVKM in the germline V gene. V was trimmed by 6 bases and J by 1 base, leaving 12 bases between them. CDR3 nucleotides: TGTGCCAGCAGCAAACAGGATAGGAACACTGAAGCTTTCTTT. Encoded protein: CASSKQDRNTEAFF.

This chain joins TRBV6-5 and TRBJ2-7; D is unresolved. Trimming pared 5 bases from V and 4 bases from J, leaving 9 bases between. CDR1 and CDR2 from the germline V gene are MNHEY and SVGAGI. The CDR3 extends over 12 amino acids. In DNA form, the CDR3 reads TGTGCCAGCAGTGCTACGAGGTACGAGCAGTACTTC. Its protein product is CASSATRYEQYF.

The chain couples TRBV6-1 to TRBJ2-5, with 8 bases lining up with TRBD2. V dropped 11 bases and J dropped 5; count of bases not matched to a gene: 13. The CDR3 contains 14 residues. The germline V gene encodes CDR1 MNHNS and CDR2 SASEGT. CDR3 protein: CASKARGGAETQYF. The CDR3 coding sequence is TGTGCCTCAAAGGCCCGGGGGGGGGCGGAGACCCAGTACTTC.